This T cell receptor beta chain was sequenced during a study of blood T cells in healthy people across ages. This clonotype has just a few counts. V dropped 1 base and J dropped 2 bases, with 6 bases sitting between them. Looked up from germline, CDR1 is LGHNA and CDR2 is YSLEER. The CDR3 runs to 15 residues. Together with a sample-barcoded 5' primer, a J-beta primer mix was included in a second PCR lasting roughly 6 to 12 cycles. TCRdb reprocessed the 5' RACE reads via MiXCR and lists one record per CDR3 protein. The table has hundreds of thousands of distinct CDR3 sequences, about 42% seen once. Source material: blood. The origin of this receptor is a man in his fifties or sixties in good health. V is TRBV4-3 and J is TRBJ2-6, with unresolved D. Here the CDR3 reads CASSQGLAGANVLTF. For the CDR3, the DNA is TGCGCCAGCAGCCAAGGGCTAGCTGGGGCCAACGTCCTGACTTTC.